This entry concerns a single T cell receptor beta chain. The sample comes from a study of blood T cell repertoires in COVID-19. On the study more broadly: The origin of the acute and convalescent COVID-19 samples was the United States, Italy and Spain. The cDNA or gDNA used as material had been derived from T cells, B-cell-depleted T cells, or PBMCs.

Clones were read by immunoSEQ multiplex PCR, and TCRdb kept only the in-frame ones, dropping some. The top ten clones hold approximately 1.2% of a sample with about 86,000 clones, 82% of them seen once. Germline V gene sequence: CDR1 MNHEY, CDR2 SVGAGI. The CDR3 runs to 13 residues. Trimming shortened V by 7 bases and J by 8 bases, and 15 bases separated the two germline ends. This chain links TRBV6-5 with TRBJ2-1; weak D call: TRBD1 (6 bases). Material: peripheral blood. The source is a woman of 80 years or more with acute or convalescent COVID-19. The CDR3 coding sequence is TGTGCCAGCATCGGCGGGCCAGGGGATGAGCAGTTCTTC. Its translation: CASIGGPGDEQFF.